These 3 T cell receptor beta chains came from one sample sequenced in a study of shared clonotypes between healthy human individuals. Sequencing was performed with immunoSEQ multiplex PCR; in TCRdb, only in-frame clones are kept and a portion is missing. In the table there are roughly 1.4 million clones, just under 99% of which are singletons. Sample: naive CD4+ T cells sorted from blood. Documented subset: CD45RA+ positively selected. These TCRs come from a man aged 25 to 45 in good health.

With regard to this clone: This sample also contains other DNA sequences that code for the same CDR3. The gene calls are TRBV7-2 and TRBJ2-1, with TRBD2 matching over 13 bases. Per germline, CDR1 SGHTA and CDR2 FQGNSA. The junction had 2 bases not matched to a gene; V was cut back by 5 bases and J by 4 bases. The CDR3 extends over 15 amino acids. The CDR3 DNA reads TGTGCCAGCAGCCCGGGACTAGCGGGATACAATGAGCAGTTCTTC. Translated: CASSPGLAGYNEQFF.

A single count supports this clone. The rearrangement joins TRBV14 to TRBJ2-7, with D perhaps TRBD2 (6 bases). Trimming left V 0 bases short and J 6 bases short, with 15 bases between. Germline-derived CDR1 and CDR2 are SGHDN and FVKESK. The CDR3 sequence is 15 residues long. CDR3 amino acids: CASSQDLGGIGEQYF. DNA for the CDR3: TGTGCCAGCAGCCAAGACTTGGGGGGAATAGGCGAGCAGTACTTC. Together with reference TRBV14 and TRBJ2-7, the CDR3 gives the full variable domain: EAGVTQFPSHSVIEKGQTVTLRCDPISGHDNLYWYRRVMGKEIKFLLHFVKESKQDESGMPNNRFLAERTGGTYSTLKVQPAELEDSGVYFCASSQDLGGIGEQYFGPGTRLTVT.

The chain is built from TRBV5-1 and TRBJ2-1; D remains ambiguous. This CDR3 has 13 residues. V was trimmed by 3 bases and J by 8 bases, leaving 12 bases between them. Germline V gene sequence: CDR1 SGHRS, CDR2 YFSETQ. The CDR3 sequence: CASSSPILDEQFF. The CDR3 DNA follows: TGCGCCAGCAGCTCCCCAATCTTAGATGAGCAGTTCTTC.